This T cell receptor beta chain stems from a study of cytomegalovirus exposure and HLA in healthy donors. The length of the CDR3 is 16 residues. Looked up from germline, CDR1 is SEHNR and CDR2 is FQNEAQ (reference sequence). With 0 bases clipped from V and 5 bases from J, the junction kept 5 bases outside the gene matches. Whereas donors were nominally healthy upon sampling, unrecorded immune exposures were probable. Primers: 60 Vbeta forward and 13 Jbeta reverse. Using immunoSEQ multiplex PCR, the repertoire was profiled, and TCRdb retains in-frame clones only, with some absent. The sample contains about 250,000 clones, approximately 70% of which appear only once. Study results and limitations: Accurate HLA-A and HLA-B prediction from TCR beta sequences was reported for most subjects. Under in vitro conditions, three CMV-associated chains were confirmed as specific for CMV antigens.

As concerns this clone: Its target is unknown.

Sequenced sample: PBMCs. The chain uses TRBV7-9 and TRBJ2-3; 10 positions agree with TRBD2. This clonotype originated in a female donor in good health and CMV-seronegative. The CDR3 here is CASSLARLAGGDTQYF. The CDR3 DNA reads as TGTGCCAGCAGCTTAGCTAGGTTAGCGGGAGGAGATACGCAGTATTTT. The whole variable domain, filled in from reference TRBV7-9 and TRBJ2-3, reads DTGVSQNPRHKITKRGQNVTFRCDPISEHNRLYWYRQTLGQGPEFLTYFQNEAQLEKSRLLSDRFSAERPKGSFSTLEIQRTEQGDSAMYLCASSLARLAGGDTQYFGPGTRLTVL.